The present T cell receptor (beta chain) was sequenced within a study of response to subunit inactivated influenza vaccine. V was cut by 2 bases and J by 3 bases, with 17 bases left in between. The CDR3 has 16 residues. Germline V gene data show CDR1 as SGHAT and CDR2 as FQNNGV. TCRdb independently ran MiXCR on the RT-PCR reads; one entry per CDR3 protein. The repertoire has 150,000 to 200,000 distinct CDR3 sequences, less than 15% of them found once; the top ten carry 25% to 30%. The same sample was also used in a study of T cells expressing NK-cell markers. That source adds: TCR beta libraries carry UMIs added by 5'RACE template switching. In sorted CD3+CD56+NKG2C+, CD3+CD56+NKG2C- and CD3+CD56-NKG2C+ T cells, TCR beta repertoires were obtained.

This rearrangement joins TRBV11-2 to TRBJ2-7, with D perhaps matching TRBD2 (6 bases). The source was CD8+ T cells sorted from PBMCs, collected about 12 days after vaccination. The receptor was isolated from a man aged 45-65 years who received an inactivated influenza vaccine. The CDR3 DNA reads TGTGCCAGCAGCTTATATTATAGGGAGGACGACTACGAGCAGTACTTC. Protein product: CASSLYYREDDYEQYF. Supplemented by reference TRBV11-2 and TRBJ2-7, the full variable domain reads EAGVAQSPRYKIIEKRQSVAFWCNPISGHATLYWYQQILGQGPKLLIQFQNNGVVDDSQLPKDRFSAERLKGVDSTLKIQPAKLEDSAVYLCASSLYYREDDYEQYFGPGTRLTVT.